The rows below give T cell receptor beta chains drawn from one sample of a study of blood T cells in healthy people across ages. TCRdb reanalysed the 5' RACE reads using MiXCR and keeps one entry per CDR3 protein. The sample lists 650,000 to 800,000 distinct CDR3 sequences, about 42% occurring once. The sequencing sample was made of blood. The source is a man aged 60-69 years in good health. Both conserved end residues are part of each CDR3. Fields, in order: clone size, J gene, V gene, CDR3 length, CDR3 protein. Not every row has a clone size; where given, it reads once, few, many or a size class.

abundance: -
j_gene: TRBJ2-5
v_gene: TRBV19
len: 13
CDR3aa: CASSMMGEETQYF

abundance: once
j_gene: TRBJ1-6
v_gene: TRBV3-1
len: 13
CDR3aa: CAAGQGNNSPLHF

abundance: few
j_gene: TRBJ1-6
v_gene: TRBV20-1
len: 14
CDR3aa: CSGTQSSYNSPLHF

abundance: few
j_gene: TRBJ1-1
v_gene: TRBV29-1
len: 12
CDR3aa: CSVEQGWTEAFF

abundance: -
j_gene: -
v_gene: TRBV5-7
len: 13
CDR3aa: CARLGLAGYEQYF

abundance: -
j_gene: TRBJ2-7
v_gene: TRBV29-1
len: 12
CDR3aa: CSGTGGSYEQYF

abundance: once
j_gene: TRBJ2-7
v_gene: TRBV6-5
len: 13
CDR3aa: CTSSYSGSDEQYF

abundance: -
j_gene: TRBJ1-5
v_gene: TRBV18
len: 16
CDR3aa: CASSPPGSLNNQPQHF

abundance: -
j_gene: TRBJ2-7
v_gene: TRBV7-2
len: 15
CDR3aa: CASNPRGGSSYEQYF

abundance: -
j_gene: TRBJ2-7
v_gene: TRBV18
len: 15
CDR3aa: CASSNLGQGNYEQYF

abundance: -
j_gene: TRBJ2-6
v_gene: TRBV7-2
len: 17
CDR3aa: CASTPRQSLFGANVLTF

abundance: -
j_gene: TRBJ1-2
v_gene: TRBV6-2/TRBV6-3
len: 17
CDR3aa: CASSYGISYLRTGGYTF

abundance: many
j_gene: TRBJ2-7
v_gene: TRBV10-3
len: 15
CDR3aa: CAISESKPGAYEQYF

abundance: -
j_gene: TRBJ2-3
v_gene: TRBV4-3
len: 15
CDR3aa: CASSQDGASGGTQYF

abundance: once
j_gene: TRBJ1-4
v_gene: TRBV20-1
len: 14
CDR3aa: CSARSTDDNEKLFF

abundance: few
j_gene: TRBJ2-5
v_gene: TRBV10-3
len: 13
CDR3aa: CATTDRWQETQYF

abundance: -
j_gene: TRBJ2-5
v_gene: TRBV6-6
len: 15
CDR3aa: CASSWTGGERETLYF

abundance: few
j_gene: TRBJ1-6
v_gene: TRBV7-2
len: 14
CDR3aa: CASSFASNNSPLHF

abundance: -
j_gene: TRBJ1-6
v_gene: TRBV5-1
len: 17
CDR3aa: CASSLVGGGGSNSPLHF

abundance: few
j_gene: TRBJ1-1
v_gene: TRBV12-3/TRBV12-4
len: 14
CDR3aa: CASSLQGPDTEAFF

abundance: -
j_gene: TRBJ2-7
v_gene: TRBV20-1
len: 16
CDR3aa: CSARPTGHWRQDEQYF

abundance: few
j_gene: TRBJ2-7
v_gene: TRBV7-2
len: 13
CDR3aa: CASSMDRAYEQYF

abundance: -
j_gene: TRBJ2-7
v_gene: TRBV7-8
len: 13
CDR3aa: CASSKGPFNEQYF

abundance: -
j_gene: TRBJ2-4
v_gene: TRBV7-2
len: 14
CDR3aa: CASSPGQGSNIQYF

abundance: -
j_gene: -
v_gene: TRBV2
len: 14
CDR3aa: CASRLTSIAYEQYF

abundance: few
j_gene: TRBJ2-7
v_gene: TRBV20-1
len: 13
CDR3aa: CSALRPNSYEQYF

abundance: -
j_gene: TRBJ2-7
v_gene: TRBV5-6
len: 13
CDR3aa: CASIFSSAYEQYF

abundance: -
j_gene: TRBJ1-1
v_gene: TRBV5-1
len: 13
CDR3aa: CASSLVLRSEAFF

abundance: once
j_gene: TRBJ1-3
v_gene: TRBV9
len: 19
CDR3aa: CASSGTETAKGDSGNTIYF

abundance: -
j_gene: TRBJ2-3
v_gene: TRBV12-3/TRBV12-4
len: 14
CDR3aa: CASRSQGDTDTQYF

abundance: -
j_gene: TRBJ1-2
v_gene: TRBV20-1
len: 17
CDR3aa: CSARPRDRGVSNYGYTF

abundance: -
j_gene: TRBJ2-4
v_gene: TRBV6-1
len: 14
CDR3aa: CASTGDRASYIQYF

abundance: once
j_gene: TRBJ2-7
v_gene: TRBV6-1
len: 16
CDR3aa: CASSVQGGPGIYEQYF

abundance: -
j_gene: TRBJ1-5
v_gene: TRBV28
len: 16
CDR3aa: CASSLRKMDSNQPQHF

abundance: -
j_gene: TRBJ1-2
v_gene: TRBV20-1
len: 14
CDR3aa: CSARSTGDLYGYTF

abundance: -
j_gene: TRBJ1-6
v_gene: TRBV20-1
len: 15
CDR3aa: CSATRLGQVYSPLHF

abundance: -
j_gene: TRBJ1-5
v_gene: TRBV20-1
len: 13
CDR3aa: CSASGQFNQPQHF

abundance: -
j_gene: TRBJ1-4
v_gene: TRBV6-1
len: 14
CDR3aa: CASSGQEIYEKLFF

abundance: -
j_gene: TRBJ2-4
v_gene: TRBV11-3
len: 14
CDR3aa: CASSSSGGPWEQYF

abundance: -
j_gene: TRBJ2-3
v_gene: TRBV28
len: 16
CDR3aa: CASSLRTSGNTDTQYF

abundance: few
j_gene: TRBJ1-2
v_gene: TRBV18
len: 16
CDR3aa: CASSAYGTGIDYGYTF

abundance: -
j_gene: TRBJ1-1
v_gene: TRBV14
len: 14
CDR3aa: CASSPTQGWTEAFF

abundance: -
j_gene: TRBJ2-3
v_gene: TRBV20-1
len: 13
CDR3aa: CSVIRGVSDTQYF